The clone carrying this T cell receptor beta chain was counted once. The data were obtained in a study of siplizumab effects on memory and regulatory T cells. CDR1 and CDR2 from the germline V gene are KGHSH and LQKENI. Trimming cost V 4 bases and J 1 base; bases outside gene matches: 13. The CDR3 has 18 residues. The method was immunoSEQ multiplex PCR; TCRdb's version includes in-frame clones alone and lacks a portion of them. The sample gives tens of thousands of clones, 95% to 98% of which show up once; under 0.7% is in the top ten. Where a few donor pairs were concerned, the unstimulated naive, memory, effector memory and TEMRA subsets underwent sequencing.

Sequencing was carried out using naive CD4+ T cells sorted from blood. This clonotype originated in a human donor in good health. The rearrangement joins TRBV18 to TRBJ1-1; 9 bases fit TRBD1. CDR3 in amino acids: CASSRYTGGAGENTEAFF. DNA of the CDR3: TGTGCCAGCTCACGCTATACAGGGGGCGCGGGAGAGAACACTGAAGCTTTCTTT.